The 25 T cell receptor beta chains reported below all come from one sample, sequenced in a study of control samples from healthy donors and cancer patients (TCRdb year 2020). The library was produced with the immunoSEQ multiplex PCR assay. TCRdb took over this immuneACCESS table, retaining in-frame rearrangements with V and J assigned. Such tables are incomplete; in checked studies, under half of the missing clones stem from an unresolved V gene, and the remainder is unexplained. The sample records over 110,000 clones, 92% of which are singletons. Around 11% of the sample is in the top ten clones. The sequencing sample was made of blood. Receptors were obtained from a man aged 25 to 40 in good health.

This chain connects TRBV6-5 to TRBJ2-7; D ambiguous. The CDR3 is 15 residues long. Between the trimmed V and J ends, which lost 2 bases and 2 bases, there was a span of 13 bases. Germline V gene data show CDR1 as MNHEY and CDR2 as SVGAGI. The CDR3 sequence is CASSYSRAATYEQYF. The DNA of the CDR3 is TGTGCCAGCAGTTACAGTAGGGCCGCTACCTACGAGCAGTACTTC.

This chain joins TRBV6-5 and TRBJ2-1, with TRBD2 matching over 8 bases. V shed 6 bases, J shed 5 bases, and the junction held 6 bases outside the gene matches. The V gene's germline CDR1 is MNHEY and CDR2 SVGAGI. The CDR3 extends over 14 amino acids. DNA for the CDR3: TGTGCCAGCAGACGCGGGGGGCAAAACAATGAGCAGTTCTTC. This codes for CASRRGGQNNEQFF.

This chain connects TRBV28 to TRBJ1-1; 8 bases map to TRBD1. Germline loops: CDR1 MDHEN, CDR2 SYDVKM. The CDR3 runs to 14 residues. Trimming removed 5 bases from V and 5 bases from J; junction bases left unmatched: 7. CDR3 DNA sequence: TGTGCCAGCAGTCCCCCAGGGGGCTGGACTGAAGCTTTCTTT. Amino acid sequence: CASSPPGGWTEAFF. The full variable domain, with the rest looked up from reference TRBV28 and TRBJ1-1, is DVKVTQSSRYLVKRTGEKVFLECVQDMDHENMFWYRQDPGLGLRLIYFSYDVKMKEKGDIPEGYSVSREKKERFSLILESASTNQTSMYLCASSPPGGWTEAFFGQGTRLTVV.

This clone was recorded once. A read error may produce the germline difference seen at one junction end. This CDR3 is also generated by other DNA sequences in the sample. The rearrangement uses TRBV6-6 and TRBJ2-1; 13 nucleotides line up with TRBD2. Germline CDR1 is MNHNY and CDR2 is SVGAGI (reference sequence). The CDR3 is 16 residues long. CDR3 sequence (DNA): TGCGCCAGCAGTTACGCGGGACTAGCGGGATCCGATGAGCAGTTCTTC. It codes for CASSYAGLAGSDEQFF.

The rearrangement joins TRBV27 to TRBJ2-1; no firm D call. The CDR3 covers 11 residues. Trimming pared 1 base from V and 5 bases from J, leaving 0 bases between. Germline CDR1 reads MNHEY; CDR2 reads SMNVEV (reference sequence). CDR3 coding DNA: TGTGCCAGCAGTTTATACAATGAGCAGTTCTTC. This translates into CASSLYNEQFF.

This chain connects TRBV6-5 to TRBJ2-6; D gene ambiguous. The CDR3 has 15 residues. V lost 2 bases and J 4 bases, leaving 9 bases between the germline ends. The V gene's germline CDR1 is MNHEY and CDR2 SVGAGI. CDR3 DNA sequence: TGTGCCAGCAGTTACGGGGTCGACGGGGCCAACGTCCTGACTTTC. This codes for CASSYGVDGANVLTF.

The rearrangement joins TRBV7-2 to TRBJ2-7; tentatively, D is TRBD2 (6 bases). CDR1 is SGHTA, CDR2 FQGNSA, per germline. Trimming took off 1 base at V and 2 bases at J, with 12 bases between the two ends. This CDR3 has 15 amino acids. In nucleotides, the CDR3 is TGTGCCAGCAGCTTAGTCGGGGGTAACGCCTACGAGCAGTACTTC. Its translation is CASSLVGGNAYEQYF.

CDR3 sequence (DNA): TGTGCCAGTAGTATCGGGGGGCAGGGCAGCGGCTACACCTTC. This gives the protein CASSIGGQGSGYTF. The gene calls are TRBV19 and TRBJ1-2; perhaps TRBD1 as D (6 bases). Trimming took off 3 bases at V and 8 bases at J, with 16 bases between the two ends. The CDR3 is 14 residues long. The V gene's germline CDR1 is LNHDA and CDR2 SQIVND (reference sequence).

This clone was picked up one time. The chain has TRBV19 and TRBJ2-1, with TRBD1 matching over 11 bases. CDR3 size: 15 residues. V shed 6 bases, J shed 8 bases, and the junction held 9 bases outside the gene matches. Per germline, CDR1 LNHDA and CDR2 SQIVND (reference sequence). CDR3 region: CASSWSDRGRDEQFF. The DNA for the CDR3 is TGTGCCAGTAGCTGGTCGGACAGGGGGCGCGATGAGCAGTTCTTC.

A remark on this clone: At one end, the junction sequence differs from germline, possibly due to a read error. The rearrangement joins TRBV7-4 to TRBJ1-4; no firm D call. The CDR3 is 10 amino acids. Per germline, CDR1 SGHVT and CDR2 SQSDAQ. DNA for the CDR3: TGTGCCAGCAGCTTAGTCAAACTGGTTTTT. It encodes CASSLVKLVF. The whole variable domain, filled in from reference TRBV7-4 and TRBJ1-4, reads GAGVSQSPRYKVAKRGRDVALRCDSISGHVTLYWYRQTLGQGSEVLTYSQSDAQRDKSGRPSGRFSAERPERSVSTLKIQRTEQGDSAVYLCASSLVKLVFGSGTQLSVL.

This sequence joins TRBV7-2 and TRBJ2-3; D is unresolved. Germline assignment: CDR1 SGHTA and CDR2 FQGNSA. The V and J ends lost 4 bases and 1 base respectively, with 6 bases between them. The CDR3 is made up of 13 amino acids. Here the CDR3 DNA reads TGTGCCAGCAGCTCTCCGGGCACAGATACGCAGTATTTT. It specifies CASSSPGTDTQYF.

This sequence joins TRBV9 and TRBJ2-3, with D perhaps matching TRBD2 (6 bases). The length of the CDR3 is 17 residues. CDR1 SGDLS and CDR2 YYNGEE come from the germline V gene. V lost 3 bases and J 2 bases, leaving 19 bases between the germline ends. The CDR3 region has the DNA TGTGCCAGCAGCGCTCAATTTAGCGGAGGGGCCACAGATACGCAGTATTTT. Amino acid sequence: CASSAQFSGGATDTQYF. The full variable domain, completed using reference TRBV9 and TRBJ2-3, is DSGVTQTPKHLITATGQRVTLRCSPRSGDLSVYWYQQSLDQGLQFLIQYYNGEERAKGNILERFSAQQFPDLHSELNLSSLELGDSALYFCASSAQFSGGATDTQYFGPGTRLTVL.

The chain is built from TRBV6-5 and TRBJ2-1; D is perhaps TRBD2 (6 bases). Deletions cut 4 bases from V and 4 bases from J, with 17 bases between. Germline loops: CDR1 MNHEY, CDR2 SVGAGI. CDR3 length: 16 residues. The DNA for the CDR3 is TGTGCCAGCAGTTTGTCCCTCGGGAGCAAATACAATGAGCAGTTCTTC. Its protein product is CASSLSLGSKYNEQFF.

The count of this clone is one. The V call is TRBV29-1, the J call TRBJ2-2; possible D gene TRBD1, 6 bases. CDR3 length: 15 amino acids. Germline V gene sequence: CDR1 SQVTM, CDR2 ANQGSEA. V was pared by 7 bases and J by 4 bases, with 19 bases between. For the CDR3, the DNA is TGCAGCGCGTTCAGAGGGGGAAGGGGCACCGGGGAGCTGTTTTTT. It encodes CSAFRGGRGTGELFF.

The chain combines TRBV5-6 with TRBJ1-2; D is undetermined. Germline V gene data show CDR1 as SGHDT and CDR2 as YYEEEE. The CDR3 runs to 12 residues. With 0 bases removed from V and 12 bases from J, the gap between germline ends came to 12 bases. The CDR3 DNA is TGTGCCAGCAGCTTGGCCGGGGATCTTCACACCTTC. Translated, it gives CASSLAGDLHTF. Full variable domain (rest looked up from reference TRBV5-6 and TRBJ1-2): DAGVTQSPTHLIKTRGQQVTLRCSPKSGHDTVSWYQQALGQGPQFIFQYYEEEERQRGNFPDRFSGHQFPNYSSELNVNALLLGDSALYLCASSLAGDLHTFGSGTRLTVV.

Note on this clone: One end of the junction fails to match germline, which may point to a read error. The same CDR3 also results from other DNA sequences found in this sample. CDR3 amino acids: CASTKWGLNTEAFF. For the CDR3, the DNA is TGTGCCAGCACCAAATGGGGTTTGAACACTGAGGCTTTCTTT. The V and J genes are TRBV6-5 and TRBJ1-1; D remains unclear. This CDR3 is 14 amino acids long. The germline gives CDR1 MNHEY, CDR2 SVGAGI.

The chain employs TRBV27 and TRBJ1-2; D perhaps matches TRBD1 (6 bases). The CDR3 has 11 residues. Trimming pared 7 bases from V and 5 bases from J, leaving 8 bases between. CDR1 and CDR2 from the germline V gene are MNHEY and SMNVEV (reference sequence). CDR3 sequence reads: CASKGVYGYTF. CDR3 in DNA: TGTGCCAGCAAGGGGGTTTATGGCTACACCTTC.

This clone has only one observation. The chain carries TRBV6-5 and TRBJ2-2, with D possibly TRBD1 on 6 matching bases. Between the trimmed V and J ends, which lost 0 bases and 7 bases, there was a span of 9 bases. CDR3 length: 14 residues. Germline V lookup: CDR1 MNHEY, CDR2 SVGAGI. The CDR3 reads CASSYSTGIGELFF. The CDR3 coding sequence is TGTGCCAGCAGTTACTCTACAGGGATCGGGGAGCTGTTTTTT.

This chain links TRBV6-6 with TRBJ2-7; perhaps TRBD1 as D (6 bases). Germline V gene sequence: CDR1 MNHNY, CDR2 SVGAGI (reference sequence). There are 17 residues in the CDR3. The ends were cut back, 5 bases at V and 0 bases at J, with 20 bases in the middle. The CDR3: CASSPHVLRGTSYEQYF. The DNA for the CDR3 is TGTGCCAGCAGTCCCCACGTGCTCAGGGGTACCTCCTACGAGCAGTACTTC.

This rearrangement joins TRBV6-5 to TRBJ2-2; TRBD2 aligns across 13 bases. This CDR3 contains 15 residues. The ends lost 5 bases at V and 6 bases at J; junction bases unmatched: 3. From germline, CDR1 is MNHEY and CDR2 SVGAGI. The CDR3 region is CASSRTSGSPGELFF. For the CDR3, the DNA is TGTGCCAGCAGTAGGACTAGCGGGAGCCCCGGGGAGCTGTTTTTT.

The gene calls are TRBV6-6 and TRBJ2-3; TRBD1 aligns across 7 bases. Germline V CDR1 and CDR2: MNHNY, SVGAGI (reference sequence). After removal of 5 bases from V and 0 bases from J, the junction contained 11 bases not matched to a gene. The CDR3 length is 17 residues. The CDR3 protein is CASSPITGVHSTDTQYF. As DNA, the CDR3 is TGTGCCAGCAGTCCCATAACAGGGGTCCATAGCACAGATACGCAGTATTTT.

This clone was picked up a small number of times. The chain links TRBV10-3 to TRBJ1-2; unclear D gene. Germline V gene data show CDR1 as ENHRY and CDR2 as SYGVKD. CDR3 length: 12 residues. The germline V and J ends were trimmed by 2 bases and 7 bases, with 8 bases remaining between them. CDR3 sequence reads: CAISEGEGGYTF. CDR3 sequence (DNA): TGTGCCATCAGTGAGGGTGAAGGTGGCTACACCTTC.

The chain uses TRBV27 and TRBJ2-7; 11 bases match TRBD2. The germline CDR1 and CDR2 sequences are MNHEY and SMNVEV (reference sequence). The CDR3 spans 15 residues. J was trimmed by 3 bases and V by 0 bases; bases with no gene match: 1. CDR3 nucleotides: TGTGCCAGCAGTTTATCTAGCGGGAGGGTCTACGAGCAGTACTTC. Amino acid sequence: CASSLSSGRVYEQYF.

This chain links TRBV11-1 with TRBJ1-2; weak D call: TRBD1 (6 bases). The CDR3 length is 13 residues. The germline gives CDR1 SGHAT, CDR2 FQDESV (reference sequence). V lost 6 bases and J 6 bases, leaving 14 bases between the germline ends. CDR3 DNA sequence: TGTGCCAGCAGTCACAGGGTTGCGGATGGCTACACCTTC. Translating gives CASSHRVADGYTF.

V and J are TRBV7-8 and TRBJ1-5; unclear D gene. The CDR3 length is 15 residues. Trimming took off 1 base at V and 2 bases at J, with 9 bases between the two ends. CDR1 SGHVS and CDR2 FQNEAQ come from the germline V gene. The CDR3 loop reads CASSLVGFGNQPQHF. The CDR3 nucleotides read TGTGCCAGCAGCTTAGTAGGGTTTGGCAATCAGCCCCAGCATTTT.